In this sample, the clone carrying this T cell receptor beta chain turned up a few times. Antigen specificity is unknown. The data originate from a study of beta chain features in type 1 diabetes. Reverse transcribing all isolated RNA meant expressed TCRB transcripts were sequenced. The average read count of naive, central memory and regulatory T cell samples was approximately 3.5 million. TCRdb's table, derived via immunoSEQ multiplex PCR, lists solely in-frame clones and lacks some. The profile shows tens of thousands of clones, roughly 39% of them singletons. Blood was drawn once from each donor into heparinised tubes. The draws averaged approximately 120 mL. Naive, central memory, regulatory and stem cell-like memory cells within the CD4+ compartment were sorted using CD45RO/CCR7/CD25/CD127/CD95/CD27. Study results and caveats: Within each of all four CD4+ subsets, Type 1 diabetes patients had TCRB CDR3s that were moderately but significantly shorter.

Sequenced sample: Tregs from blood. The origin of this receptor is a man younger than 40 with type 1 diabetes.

CDR3 sequence reads: CASSLVLRGGYTF. In DNA, the CDR3 is TGTGCCAGCAGCTTAGTCTTGCGGGGAGGCTACACCTTC. V usage is TRBV7-2 and J usage is TRBJ1-2; no definite D call. Germline V CDR1 and CDR2: SGHTA, FQGNSA. Deletions cut 1 base from V and 8 bases from J, with 11 bases between. This CDR3 contains 13 residues.